The following is a T cell receptor (beta chain) sequence with its context. What it binds is unknown. Deletions cut 1 base from V and 4 bases from J, with 13 bases between. The CDR3 is made up of 15 amino acids. Germline CDR1 is MNHNS and CDR2 is SASEGT. Those with chemo-refractory metastatic non-small-cell lung cancer were treated with focal radiation combined with CTLA-4 blockade using ipilimumab. These data are taken from a study of radiotherapy plus CTLA-4 blockade in lung cancer. Study summary: Objective response was observed in about 19% of patients, and disease control in about 30%. Whole-study findings and limits: Interferon-beta, together with early blood T cell clone dynamics, reportedly best predicted response. TCR clones originating in tumors grew in number in blood after radiotherapy plus ipilimumab.

This table comes from immunoSEQ multiplex PCR, and its TCRdb copy is limited to in-frame clones, with some not included. The sample has about 87,000 clones; around nine tenths are singletons. Sequenced here: peripheral blood, sampled from a patient treated with radiotherapy plus ipilimumab. This chain joins TRBV6-1 and TRBJ1-1; a weak D match, TRBD1 (5 bases). The origin of this receptor is a human donor with non-small cell lung cancer that progressed on radiotherapy plus ipilimumab. CDR3 in amino acids: CASSEGLAGLTEAFF. CDR3 bases: TGTGCCAGCAGTGAAGGTTTGGCAGGGCTCACTGAAGCTTTCTTT.